Listed here is a single T cell receptor beta chain. The antigen is undetermined. One end of the junction is discordant with germline, which a read error may explain. This entry is derived from a study of cytomegalovirus exposure and HLA in healthy donors. On the study more broadly: It was reported in a later analysis that the 90 to 150 validation repertoires used the same platform as the 550 to 850 first-cohort repertoires.

Broader study findings: Subsequent analysis revealed that first-cohort TCR clusters tended to co-occur in the 95 to 150 validation repertoires.

The data were produced by immunoSEQ multiplex PCR, yet TCRdb's version contains in-frame clones alone and is incomplete. The data show around 150,000 clones, roughly 91% seen once. From germline, CDR1 is LNHNV and CDR2 YYDKDF (reference sequence). There are 11 residues in the CDR3. The sequenced sample consisted of PBMCs. The chain uses TRBV15 and TRBJ2-1, with D hard to call. The TCR was taken from a woman younger than 30 in good health and CMV-seropositive. CDR3 sequence (DNA): TGTGCCACCAGCGGAGAGAGTGAGCAGTTCTTC. It encodes CATSGESEQFF.